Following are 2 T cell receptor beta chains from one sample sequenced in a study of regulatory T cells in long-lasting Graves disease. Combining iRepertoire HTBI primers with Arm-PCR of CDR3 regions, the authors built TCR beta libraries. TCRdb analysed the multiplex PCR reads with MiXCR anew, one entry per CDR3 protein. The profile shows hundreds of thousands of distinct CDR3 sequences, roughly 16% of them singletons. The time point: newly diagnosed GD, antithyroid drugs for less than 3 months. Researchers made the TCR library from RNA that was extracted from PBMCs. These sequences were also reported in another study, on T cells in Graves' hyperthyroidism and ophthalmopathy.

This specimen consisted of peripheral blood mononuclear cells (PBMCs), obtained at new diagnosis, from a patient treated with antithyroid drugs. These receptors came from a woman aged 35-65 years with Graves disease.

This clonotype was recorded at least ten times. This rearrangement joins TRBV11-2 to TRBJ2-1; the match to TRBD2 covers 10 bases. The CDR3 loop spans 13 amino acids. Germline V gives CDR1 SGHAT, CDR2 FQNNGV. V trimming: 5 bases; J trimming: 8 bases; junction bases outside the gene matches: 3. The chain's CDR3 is CASSSGGGYEQFF. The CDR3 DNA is TGTGCCAGCAGCAGCGGGGGGGGCTATGAGCAGTTCTTC. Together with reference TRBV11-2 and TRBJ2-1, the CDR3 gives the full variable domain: EAGVAQSPRYKIIEKRQSVAFWCNPISGHATLYWYQQILGQGPKLLIQFQNNGVVDDSQLPKDRFSAERLKGVDSTLKIQPAKLEDSAVYLCASSSGGGYEQFFGPGTRLTVL.

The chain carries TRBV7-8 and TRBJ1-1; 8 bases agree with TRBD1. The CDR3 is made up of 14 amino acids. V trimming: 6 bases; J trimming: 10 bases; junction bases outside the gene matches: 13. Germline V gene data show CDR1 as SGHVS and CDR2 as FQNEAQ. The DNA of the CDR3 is TGTGCCAGCAGGGCAGGGGGCGGCGGATCGGGAGCTTTCTTT. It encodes CASRAGGGGSGAFF. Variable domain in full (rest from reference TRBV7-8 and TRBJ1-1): GAGVSQSPRYKVAKRGQDVALRCDPISGHVSLFWYQQALGQGPEFLTYFQNEAQLDKSGLPSDRFFAERPEGSVSTLKIQRTQQEDSAVYLCASRAGGGGSGAFFGQGTRLTVV.